This T cell receptor (beta chain) was captured by sequencing in a study of T cell responses to AZD1222 COVID-19 vaccine (dated by TCRdb to about 2021). Concerning the study at large: TCR sequencing was performed for roughly 240 trial participants, of whom some 200 were given two doses of AZD1222 and around 25 were given two doses of MenACWY control vaccine. Trial participants were enrolled by age into subgroups of 18-55, 56-69 and 70-plus years, and 148, 28 and 57 TCR-sequenced participants, respectively, were included in these subgroups. Study-wide conclusions, independent of this receptor: Conclusions about previously exposed vaccinees are limited because only five to seven AZD1222 recipients were SARS-CoV-2 seropositive at baseline. Spike-specific TCR breadth and depth rose significantly after two AZD1222 doses compared with day 0 and with MenACWY recipients. The vaccine-associated CD4 TCRs covered the entire spike protein, and the dominant responses fell in regions 160-218 and 743-854. Because no day 14 peak-response samples were available, the repertoires could be characterized only after the peak T cell response. Reportedly, close to half of the unique spike-specific TCRs recognized epitopes lying outside the regions that are mutated in the B.1.351 and B.1.1.7 variants. Participants were mostly white British and included more females than males, and it was suggested by the authors that clonal diversity may have been underestimated. The 56-69-year group was small, and its depth increase did not reach significance, likely because of low power.

The CDR3 regions of human TCRbeta chains were analyzed by immunosequencing. On the authors' methods: TCRs in the repertoires were compared against a reference library of SARS-CoV-2-specific TCRs that had been generated with the MIRA antigen-specificity platform. Breadth was defined as the fraction of unique TCRs that were SARS-CoV-2-associated. Depth was defined as the fraction of total T cells that were SARS-CoV-2-associated. Using the MIRA data, every spike-specific TCR was mapped to the spike region that the TCR reacted to and assigned to either a CD4 or a CD8 class. Log10-transformed breadth and depth values were compared by one-way ANOVA with Sidak's multiple comparisons tests. The immuneACCESS repertoire file appears here via TCRdb, limited to in-frame rearrangements. These files lack a portion of the clones; in checked studies, under half of the deficit traces to unresolved V genes, and the cause of the others is not known. Clone size and the V and J calls come from that table; the DNA yielded D and trimming. In this sample the table shows approximately 100,000 clones, about nine tenths of which occur a single time. 2.5% to 3% of the sample is taken by the ten largest.

The label giving this sample's time point can be read as: baseline before first vaccination. What this sample's treatment or condition label stands for: meningococcal conjugate vaccine given as trial control. Samples from vaccinated people were obtained from the UK trials COV001 and COV002, which included a single-blind randomized controlled phase 2/3 trial of AZD1222 (ChAdOx1 nCoV-19) in healthy adults. For TCRbeta chain sequencing, PBMC samples were collected from trial participants at day 0 and at day 28 after the second dose. With respect to this clone: What this receptor recognizes is not known. Base quality data are lacking; no much larger clone is found one base away.

The clonotype originates from an adult in good health. The specimen comprised peripheral blood, sampled on day 0 of MenACWY control vaccination.

At the DNA level, the sequence is TGTGCCAGCAGCCCTAACACGGGACTAGCGGGTTACACCGGGGAGCTGTTTTTT. Its coded protein is CASSPNTGLAGYTGELFF. The chain employs TRBV7-9 and TRBJ2-2, and 12 junction bases match TRBD2. The cysteine opens and the phenylalanine closes a CDR3 of 18 amino acids. The read is trimmed to its CDR3 DNA, 54 bases read in frame from base 1. In the germline V gene (reference sequence), CDR1 corresponds to SEHNR and CDR2 to FQNEAQ. The germline V and J ends show losses of 5 bases and 3 bases respectively, and no gene match explains 10 bases of the junction.